The T cell receptor (beta chain) described here comes from a study of shared clonotypes between healthy human individuals (dated by TCRdb to 2018 to 2020). The study in broad terms: A couple of women and a few men aged 18 to 49 years were included in the cohort. Per donor, three plates each were used for CD4 naive and CD4 memory, two for CD8 naive, and one for CD8 memory. The study deeply sequenced blood TCR repertoires of about five healthy adults to estimate repertoire size and the extent of clonotype sharing between individuals. Different laboratories and diverse techniques were used to prepare libraries and sequence TCR repertoires, to increase sequencing depth and limit assay-specific biases. Leukapheresis yielded between about 0.94 and 8.9 billion PBMCs per donor.

The CDR3 sequence holds 18 residues, the cysteine and phenylalanine included. Of the read, only the CDR3 DNA is kept; its 54 bases are in frame from base 1. Sequences LGHNA (CDR1) and YNFKEQ (CDR2) are obtained from the germline V gene. Unmatched junction bases come to 11, with V trimmed by 0 bases and J by 0 bases. TCR CDR3 regions were amplified from genomic DNA by multiplex PCR using the deep immunoSEQ assay. Extracted genomic DNA from each cell subset was distributed evenly across all wells of several immunoSEQ 96-well plates, and each plate was treated as a replicate. For sorted subsets, 200 to 250 ng of genomic DNA, equivalent to around 30,000 T cell genomes, went into each replicate PCR. The purified libraries were quantified using a Qubit 3.0 fluorometer, sized with a Bioanalyzer 2100, and then quantified again using the KAPA Library Quantification kit. Every immunoSEQ 96-well plate was sequenced on a dedicated single-read 150-cycle Illumina NextSeq 550 flow cell. Per the original workflow: Because the immunoSEQ output included only junctional sequences and no quality scores, the filtering could not be the same as the filtering used for full-length reads. Sequences were annotated with PyIR, a Python wrapper for IgBLAST v1.9, using IMGT germline references to assign V/J genes and CDR3. Any read was removed if the V/J assignment was weak (E-value above 1e-6), the CDR3 was missing, or the read contained stop codons, out-of-frame junctions, or ambiguous translated residues. V3J clonotypes were defined as sequences sharing the same inferred V gene, J gene, and CDR3 amino acid sequence. Percentage overlap between repertoires was computed as shared unique clonotypes divided by the size of the smaller repertoire. Repertoire richness was assessed with RTK rarefaction, the Chao1 estimator, and Recon v2.1 estimates of unobserved clonotypes. OLGA was used to compute generation probabilities for all TCRbeta clonotypes that the gDNA method yielded from a handful of donors. As stored in TCRdb, this immuneACCESS dataset retains in-frame rearrangements with V and J assigned. A fraction of the clones does not appear; measured against another copy, unresolved V genes explain less than half of the discrepancy, and the remainder lacks a known reason. V, J and clone size derive from that table, while D and trimming were established from the DNA sequence. The sample profile shows 2,100,000 or so clones; almost 96% of them were found once. More than 0.1% of the sample is taken by the ten largest.

The full study reports these points: Compared with non-shared clonotypes, the clonotypes found in all four sorted-subset donors had higher generation probabilities. Because the study included only a small number of donors, the genetic and exposure-history diversity represented was limited. Sharing across a few donors was observed for about 5% of naive CD4, under 4% of naive CD8, about 2.3% of memory CD4, and roughly 0.43% of memory CD8 clonotypes. Sampling was restricted to blood, and TCR repertoires in tissues likely differ from the TCR repertoires found in blood. Incomplete sequencing was indicated by rarefaction of sorted-subset datasets, despite the large sequencing depth. Pairwise subsampling led to the expectation that sequencing depth would affect the degree of clonotype sharing among donors. Estimated clonotype richness was generally larger for naive than for memory subsets.

Donors were healthy HIV-negative adults with no recently reported acute infections or vaccinations. All donors were Caucasian adults living in Nashville, Tennessee, USA. CD4+ T cells were enriched by magnetic negative selection, after which naive cells were positively selected on CD45RA and the negative fraction was taken as the memory subset. Blood was obtained by leukapheresis, after which PBMCs were separated by Ficoll-Histopaque density gradient centrifugation and cryopreserved in liquid nitrogen vapor phase. Analytical flow cytometry was used to check the purity and quantity of every magnetically sorted T cell population. Each sorted fraction had its genomic DNA isolated and then quantified by UV absorbance on a Nanodrop 2000c. A single count supports this clone. It lacks a known antigen. One base away there is no much larger clone; base qualities are not given.

The sequenced material came from naive CD4+ T cells sorted from blood. The label giving this sample's cell subset or site can be read as: CD45RA+ positively selected. Recombination linked TRBV4-2 to TRBJ2-7, and 7 junctional nucleotides match TRBD1. This clonotype was obtained from a man in his late teens or twenties in good health. The CDR3 region has the sequence CASSQEAARQGSSYEQYF. The sequence in DNA is TGTGCCAGCAGCCAAGAAGCGGCGAGACAGGGAAGCTCCTACGAGCAGTACTTC.